The 17 T cell receptor beta chains given below trace back to one sample, sequenced in a study of yellow fever vaccine responses in identical twins. MiXCR was run by TCRdb on the RT-PCR reads, yielding one entry per CDR3 protein. This table has about 34,000 distinct CDR3 sequences, approximately 54% appearing once. The sequencing here drew on T cells from blood (PBMCs), unsorted or a sorted subset (not recorded which), taken before or after yellow fever vaccination (not recorded which). The receptors originated from a woman under 30 who received the yellow fever vaccine.

The chain uses TRBV18 and TRBJ1-5, with D perhaps matching TRBD1 (6 bases). The ends were cut back, 6 bases at V and 4 bases at J, with 13 bases in the middle. Germline lookup yields CDR1 KGHSH and CDR2 LQKENI. CDR3 length equals 14 residues. The DNA for the CDR3 is TGTGCCAGCTCCCGGGGACAAGCAAATCAGCCCCAGCATTTT. It specifies CASSRGQANQPQHF.

CDR3 in DNA: TGCAGTGCTGCCGGGACCGCGAACAATGAGCAGTTCTTC. Residues: CSAAGTANNEQFF. The chain combines TRBV20-1 with TRBJ2-1, with D perhaps being TRBD1 or TRBD2 (5 bases each). The CDR3 totals 13 residues. V was trimmed by 5 bases and J by 5 bases, leaving 13 bases between them. Germline CDR1 is DFQATT and CDR2 is SNEGSKA (reference sequence).

This chain's CDR3 is CASGGVNQPQHF. CDR3 sequence (DNA): TGTGCCAGCGGGGGGGTCAATCAGCCCCAGCATTTT. The rearrangement links TRBV19 to TRBJ1-5, with D possibly matching TRBD1 (5 bases). The length of the CDR3 is 12 residues. V was trimmed by 9 bases and J by 3 bases, leaving 9 bases between them. Germline V gene lookup returns CDR1 LNHDA and CDR2 SQIVND (reference sequence). Combining the CDR3 with reference TRBV19 and TRBJ1-5 gives the whole variable domain DGGITQSPKYLFRKEGQNVTLSCEQNLNHDAMYWYRQDPGQGLRLIYYSQIVNDFQKGDIAEGYSVSREKKESFPLTVTSAQKNPTAFYLCASGGVNQPQHFGDGTRLSIL.

This sequence joins TRBV12-3 or TRBV12-4 and TRBJ2-5, with 8 bases identical to TRBD2. V gave up 3 bases and J gave up 0 bases; unmatched junction bases: 12. The CDR3 runs 18 residues. This CDR3 is CASSFLGAGAMYQETQYF. CDR3 DNA: TGTGCCAGCAGTTTTTTGGGAGCGGGGGCCATGTACCAAGAGACCCAGTACTTC.

The genes are TRBV20-1 and TRBJ2-1; 7 bases map to TRBD2. V lost 3 bases to trimming and J lost 8 bases; unmatched junction nucleotides: 7. CDR1 and CDR2 (germline): DFQATT, SNEGSKA (reference sequence). The CDR3 sequence is 13 residues long. CDR3 nucleotides: TGCAGTGCTAGTGTGACCCGGGGGGATGAGCAGTTCTTC. Translating it yields CSASVTRGDEQFF.

The chain has TRBV29-1 and TRBJ2-2; TRBD1 or TRBD2 may be the D gene (5 bases each). The V gene lost 6 bases and the J gene lost 6 bases, with 29 bases spanning the gap. The CDR3 has 18 residues. Germline assignment: CDR1 SQVTM and CDR2 ANQGSEA. The CDR3 sequence: CSVKMGDGSRRLAGELFF. The CDR3, as DNA: TGCAGCGTCAAAATGGGGGACGGATCCCGGAGATTGGCCGGGGAGCTGTTTTTT.

This chain uses TRBV6-1 with TRBJ2-7; TRBD2 might be the D (5 bases). Looked up from germline, CDR1 is MNHNS and CDR2 is SASEGT. This CDR3 has 15 amino acids. V lost 1 base to trimming and J lost 0 bases, with 10 bases between them. Written as DNA, the CDR3 is TGTGCCAGCAGTGAAGGGACTTCCCACTCCTACGAGCAGTACTTC. It yields the protein CASSEGTSHSYEQYF.

The rearrangement links TRBV15 to TRBJ2-2; no definite D call. The germline CDR1 and CDR2 sequences are LNHNV and YYDKDF (reference sequence). This CDR3 spans 14 amino acids. Trimming removed 1 base at V and 6 bases at J, with 9 bases between. Here the CDR3 DNA reads TGTGCCACCAGCAGAGGCGGTACACCCGGGGAGCTGTTTTTT. Translating gives CATSRGGTPGELFF.

The chain recombines TRBV29-1 with TRBJ1-1, with D possibly TRBD1 on 5 matching bases. Trimming removed 7 bases at V and 6 bases at J, with 12 bases between. Germline V gene sequence: CDR1 SQVTM, CDR2 ANQGSEA. This CDR3 has 11 residues. In DNA form, the CDR3 reads TGCAGCGGTCGTGCAGGGCCTGAAGCTTTCTTT. Its translation is CSGRAGPEAFF.

The chain combines TRBV13 with TRBJ2-1, with D tentatively TRBD2 (5 bases). CDR3 length: 18 amino acids. Germline CDR1 is PRHDT and CDR2 is FYEKMQ (reference sequence). V shed 5 bases and J shed 0 bases, with 20 bases lying between them. This chain's CDR3 is CASSGGRAPPYSYNEQFF. CDR3 nucleotide sequence: TGTGCCAGCAGCGGAGGCCGCGCCCCGCCTTACTCCTACAATGAGCAGTTCTTC.

The chain has TRBV3-1 and TRBJ2-5; D is uncertain. The germline V gene encodes CDR1 LGHDT and CDR2 YNNKEL (reference sequence). This CDR3 contains 12 residues. V was clipped by 1 base and J by 4 bases, with 4 bases between them. The CDR3 DNA follows: TGTGCCAGCAGCCAAGTGGGAGAGACCCAGTACTTC. Its translation is CASSQVGETQYF.

The gene calls are TRBV2 and TRBJ2-3; D ambiguous. In germline, CDR1 is SNHLY, CDR2 FYNNEI. This CDR3 is built from 11 residues. Trimming removed 8 bases from V and 5 bases from J, with 8 bases in between. CDR3 region: CASQTVDTQYF. Here the CDR3 DNA reads TGTGCCAGCCAGACGGTAGATACGCAGTATTTT.

This clonotype came up a few times. This chain links TRBV7-6 with TRBJ2-7, with D tentatively TRBD2 (5 bases). V lost 6 bases, J lost 0 bases, and 9 bases lay in between. The CDR3 sequence is 13 residues long. Per the germline V gene, CDR1 is SGHVS and CDR2 is FNYEAQ. CDR3 coding DNA: TGTGCCAGCAGTTGGGAGAGCTCCTACGAGCAGTACTTC. Its translation is CASSWESSYEQYF. Together with reference TRBV7-6 and TRBJ2-7, the CDR3 gives the full variable domain: GAGVSQSPRYKVTKRGQDVALRCDPISGHVSLYWYRQALGQGPEFLTYFNYEAQQDKSGLPNDRFSAERPEGSISTLTIQRTEQRDSAMYRCASSWESSYEQYFGPGTRLTVT.

This clonotype appeared once. V is TRBV7-9 and J is TRBJ1-2; 11 bases align to TRBD1. V was pared by 6 bases and J by 8 bases, with 8 bases of the junction left unmatched. Germline CDR1 SEHNR, CDR2 FQNEAQ (reference sequence). The CDR3 totals 14 residues. The chain's CDR3 is CASRSPGQGEGYTF. CDR3 DNA sequence: TGTGCCAGCAGATCACCGGGACAGGGGGAAGGCTACACCTTC.

The V call is TRBV29-1, the J call TRBJ2-1, with a weak D call TRBD2 (6 bases). Trimming pared 8 bases from V and 8 bases from J, leaving 16 bases between. The CDR3 runs 12 residues. Germline CDR1 SQVTM, CDR2 ANQGSEA. CDR3 DNA sequence: TGCAGCACCAGCCGACTAGTCGATGAGCAGTTCTTC. Protein: CSTSRLVDEQFF.

This clonotype was picked up one time. The J gene is TRBJ2-3, the V gene TRBV5-1; 8 nucleotides match TRBD2. V lost 2 bases and J lost 4; bases outside the gene matches: 6. Germline loops: CDR1 SGHRS, CDR2 YFSETQ. The CDR3 has 15 amino acids. The CDR3 sequence: CASSFVHGGADTQYF. In DNA, the CDR3 is TGCGCCAGCAGCTTCGTACACGGGGGGGCAGATACGCAGTATTTT.

This chain joins TRBV20-1 and TRBJ2-7, with D maybe TRBD2 (6 bases). The CDR3 is made up of 14 amino acids. CDR1 and CDR2 (germline): DFQATT, SNEGSKA (reference sequence). The ends were cut back, 5 bases at V and 0 bases at J, with 14 bases in the middle. DNA of the CDR3: TGCAGTGCTGAACCGGGACTTAACTCCTACGAGCAGTACTTC. Translation gives CSAEPGLNSYEQYF.